These T cell receptor beta chains were read from a single sample in a study of identical twins. TCRdb analysed the 5' RACE reads with MiXCR anew, one entry per CDR3 protein. This table holds 1.5 million to 2 million distinct CDR3 sequences, around 33% found once. Sequencing was done on a sample of cord blood. These receptor sequences come from a newborn girl in good health. Each CDR3 is given with its conserved first and last residue. Each record gives: J gene, clone size, D gene, V gene, CDR3 protein, CDR3 DNA. A D gene is named only where the DNA matches it firmly. Some rows have no size entry. The others give once, few or many, or a class for an expanded clone.

>TRBJ2-1|few|.|TRBV21-1
CASSSPTSWGTSSYNEQFF
TGTGCCAGCTCCTCGCCCACATCATGGGGGACGAGCTCCTACAATGAGCAGTTCTTC
>TRBJ2-4|.|.|TRBV19
CASSPAQAKNIQYF
TGTGCCAGTAGCCCAGCTCAAGCCAAAAACATTCAGTACTTC
>TRBJ2-7|.|TRBD2|TRBV20-1
CSANPGLALEQYF
TGCAGTGCGAATCCGGGACTAGCGCTCGAGCAGTACTTC
>TRBJ2-7|.|TRBD1|TRBV20-1
CSARGDRVSEQYF
TGCAGTGCTAGAGGGGACAGGGTAAGCGAGCAGTACTTC
>TRBJ2-3|.|TRBD2|TRBV10-1
CASSPSGTRDTDTQYF
TGCGCCAGCAGCCCTTCCGGGACTAGGGACACAGATACGCAGTATTTT
>TRBJ2-3|few|TRBD2|TRBV5-1
CASSTTPGLVSDTQYF
TGCGCCAGCAGCACCACACCGGGACTAGTCTCAGATACGCAGTATTTT
>TRBJ2-1|.|.|TRBV9
CASSPDWGSYNEQFF
TGTGCCAGCAGCCCGGACTGGGGTTCCTACAATGAGCAGTTCTTC
>TRBJ2-1|.|TRBD2|TRBV19
CASWLLAGALVGEQFF
TGTGCCAGTTGGTTGCTAGCGGGAGCCCTCGTGGGTGAGCAGTTCTTC
>TRBJ1-2|many|TRBD1|TRBV27
CASSSQGASNYGYTF
TGTGCCAGCAGTTCACAGGGGGCCTCAAACTATGGCTACACCTTC
>TRBJ2-3|few|TRBD1|TRBV29-1
CSVGFQGAATDTQYF
TGCAGCGTTGGATTTCAGGGGGCCGCCACAGATACGCAGTATTTT
>TRBJ2-3|.|.|TRBV29-1
CSVEGGLSPRLGTQYF
TGCAGCGTTGAAGGGGGGCTATCCCCTCGTCTTGGTACGCAGTATTTT
>TRBJ1-5|few|.|TRBV20-1
CSAVSGSGQPQHF
TGCAGTGCTGTGTCCGGGTCAGGTCAGCCCCAGCATTTT
>TRBJ2-1|few|TRBD2|TRBV7-8
CASSLGAGAPEVFYNEQFF
TGTGCCAGCAGCTTAGGAGCGGGAGCGCCGGAGGTATTTTACAATGAGCAGTTCTTC
>TRBJ2-7|.|.|TRBV20-1
CSARGLGGGPYEQYF
TGCAGTGCTAGAGGTCTCGGAGGGGGTCCCTACGAGCAGTACTTC
>TRBJ2-3|.|.|TRBV7-2
CASSLAGLGRADTQYF
TGTGCCAGCAGCTTAGCAGGGTTGGGTAGGGCAGATACGCAGTATTTT
>TRBJ2-1|many|.|TRBV4-1
CASSQDINEQFF
TGCGCCAGCAGCCAAGATATCAATGAGCAGTTCTTC
>TRBJ2-7|.|.|TRBV7-8
CASSFRESEQYF
TGTGCCAGCAGCTTCCGGGAAAGCGAGCAGTACTTC
>TRBJ1-5|few|.|TRBV7-2
CASSLTQQSNQPQHF
TGTGCCAGCAGCTTAACCCAGCAGAGCAATCAGCCCCAGCATTTT
>TRBJ2-2|.|.|TRBV28
CASVFAGRDTGELFF
TGTGCCTCGGTCTTCGCGGGCCGGGACACCGGGGAGCTGTTTTTT
>TRBJ2-5|few|.|TRBV12-3/TRBV12-4
CASSPPEPQETQYF
TGTGCCAGCAGTCCCCCGGAGCCGCAAGAGACCCAGTACTTC
>TRBJ1-1|.|.|TRBV20-1
CSAGGGGAEAFF
TGCAGTGCCGGGGGGGGAGGGGCTGAAGCTTTCTTT
>TRBJ2-1|.|TRBD2|TRBV4-2
CASSRDGTSGYNEQFF
TGTGCCAGCAGCCGCGACGGGACTAGCGGCTACAATGAGCAGTTCTTC
>TRBJ1-3|few|.|TRBV7-9
CASSLVASGNTIYF
TGTGCCAGCAGCTTAGTGGCGTCTGGAAACACCATATATTTT
>TRBJ1-4|few|TRBD1|TRBV10-3
CATCEAGTGGEKLFF
TGTGCCACATGCGAAGCGGGGACAGGGGGTGAAAAACTGTTTTTT
>TRBJ2-3|.|TRBD2|TRBV19
CASGISGGTGTQYF
TGTGCCAGTGGTATAAGCGGGGGTACCGGTACGCAGTATTTT
>TRBJ1-2|few|.|TRBV7-2
CASTSLAYGYTF
TGTGCCAGCACCTCTCTGGCCTATGGCTACACCTTC
>TRBJ2-5|.|.|TRBV12-3/TRBV12-4
CASSLRAAGRSYGQYF
TGTGCCAGCAGTTTAAGGGCGGCAGGGCGCTCCTACGGGCAGTACTTC
>TRBJ1-1|few|.|TRBV10-1
CASSPYGLNTEAFF
TGCGCCAGCAGTCCCTATGGGCTGAACACTGAAGCTTTCTTT
>TRBJ2-7|.|.|TRBV20-1
CSAPPGGLTYEQYF
TGCAGTGCTCCTCCGGGTGGGCTGACTTACGAGCAGTACTTC
>TRBJ2-3|.|.|TRBV15
CATSRDRESDTQYF
TGTGCCACCAGCAGAGATCGGGAGTCAGATACGCAGTATTTT
>TRBJ1-5|.|TRBD1|TRBV20-1
CSAGTGHTSSNQPQHF
TGCAGTGCTGGGACAGGGCACACCTCTAGCAATCAGCCCCAGCATTTT
>TRBJ1-2|.|.|TRBV7-2
CASRKDSGNYGYTF
TGTGCCAGCAGAAAGGACAGTGGGAACTATGGCTACACCTTC
>TRBJ1-1|.|.|TRBV20-1
CSAPQYTEAFF
TGCAGTGCGCCTCAGTACACTGAAGCTTTCTTT
>TRBJ2-5|.|.|TRBV5-1
CASSLEGGYQETQYF
TGCGCCAGCAGCTTGGAGGGGGGGTACCAAGAGACCCAGTACTTC
>TRBJ2-3|.|.|TRBV20-1
CSARGGEAQYF
TGCAGTGCTAGAGGAGGGGAAGCGCAGTATTTT
>TRBJ2-3|few|TRBD2|TRBV27
CASRTGGPTDTQYF
TGTGCCAGCAGGACGGGAGGCCCTACAGATACGCAGTATTTT
>TRBJ2-3|few|.|TRBV2
CASSEVLTSTDTQYF
TGTGCCAGCAGTGAAGTTCTAACTAGCACAGATACGCAGTATTTT
>TRBJ2-7|few|.|TRBV28
CASRPPALNLDEQYF
TGTGCCAGCAGGCCGCCGGCCTTGAACCTTGACGAGCAGTACTTC
>TRBJ1-1|.|.|TRBV7-9
CAVELGGTEAFF
TGTGCCGTTGAATTGGGGGGAACTGAAGCTTTCTTT
>TRBJ2-3|.|TRBD2|TRBV29-1
CSVGAGGPTDTQYF
TGCAGCGTTGGGGCGGGAGGGCCCACAGATACGCAGTATTTT
>TRBJ1-2|many|.|TRBV5-1
CASSSGTVYGYTF
TGTGCCAGCAGTTCGGGAACAGTCTATGGCTACACCTTC
>TRBJ2-7|.|.|TRBV7-2
CASSLGTGGYYEQYF
TGTGCCAGCAGCTTAGGGACTGGTGGGTACTACGAGCAGTACTTC
>TRBJ1-5|once|TRBD1|TRBV20-1
CSAVQGAKVVNQPQHF
TGCAGTGCCGTACAGGGGGCGAAGGTGGTTAATCAGCCCCAGCATTTT
>TRBJ1-2|few|.|TRBV6-1
CASSEIGLGGYTF
TGTGCCAGCAGTGAAATCGGGTTGGGTGGCTACACCTTC
>TRBJ1-4|.|.|TRBV20-1
CSAIPSVIASNEKLFF
TGCAGTGCTATACCTTCCGTAATTGCATCTAATGAAAAACTGTTTTTT
>TRBJ1-6|.|TRBD1|TRBV5-1
CAGSLADRDNSPLHF
TGCGCCGGCAGCTTGGCGGACAGGGATAATTCACCCCTCCACTTT
>TRBJ2-7|many|TRBD1|TRBV11-2
CASSLARTGNDEQYF
TGTGCCAGCAGCTTAGCACGGACAGGGAACGACGAGCAGTACTTC
>TRBJ2-7|few|TRBD1|TRBV7-9
CASSTTGLSEYEQYF
TGTGCCAGCAGCACGACAGGGCTGTCCGAATACGAGCAGTACTTC
>TRBJ1-1|.|.|TRBV6-1
CASSLRLDTEAFF
TGTGCCAGCAGCCTAAGGTTGGACACTGAAGCTTTCTTT